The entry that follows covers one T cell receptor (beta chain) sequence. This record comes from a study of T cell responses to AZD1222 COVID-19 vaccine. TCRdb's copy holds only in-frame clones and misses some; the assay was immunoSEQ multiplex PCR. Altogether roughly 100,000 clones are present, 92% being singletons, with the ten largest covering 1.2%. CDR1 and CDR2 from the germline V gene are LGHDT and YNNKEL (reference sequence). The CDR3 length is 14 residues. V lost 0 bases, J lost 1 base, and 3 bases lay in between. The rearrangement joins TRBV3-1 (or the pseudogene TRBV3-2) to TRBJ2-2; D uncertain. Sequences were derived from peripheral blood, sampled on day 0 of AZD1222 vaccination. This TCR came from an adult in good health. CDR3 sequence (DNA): TGTGCCAGCAGCCAAGAACGGAACACCGGGGAGCTGTTTTTT. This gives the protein CASSQERNTGELFF.